This T cell receptor (beta chain) was identified during a study of T cell changes during pregnancy in multiple sclerosis. Germline V gene data show CDR1 as MDHEN and CDR2 as SYDVKM. CDR3 length: 16 amino acids. V was pared by 4 bases and J by 4 bases, with 19 bases between. Some clones are missing from TCRdb's copy, which holds only in-frame ones; the method was immunoSEQ multiplex PCR. Among more than 65,000 clones listed, more than 85% were seen once. The sequenced sample was peripheral blood, obtained in the first trimester of pregnancy. This chain links TRBV28 with TRBJ1-1; no definite D call. The sequence came from a female donor with multiple sclerosis, enrolled in a pregnancy study. Written as DNA, the CDR3 is TGTGCCAGCAGTTATAACCCAGTCGATGCATCCACTGAAGCTTTCTTT. This gives the protein CASSYNPVDASTEAFF.